This T cell receptor beta chain comes out of a study of cytomegalovirus exposure and HLA in healthy donors. Broader study findings: In the analysis, some V segments, TRBV6-2 and TRBV6-3 included, were excluded as indistinguishable. Analyzed later, most CMV-associated TCR beta chains appeared HLA-restricted.

In the PCR, 60 Vbeta and 13 Jbeta primers were used. Some clones are missing from TCRdb's copy, which holds only in-frame ones; the method was immunoSEQ multiplex PCR. The data contain 300,000 or so clones, about four fifths of them seen just once; the ten biggest clones take up about 2%. A remark on this clone: Its antigen is unknown.

V lost 8 bases and J lost 4, with 8 bases in between. The CDR3 runs 11 residues. Per germline, CDR1 SGHNT and CDR2 YENEEA. The specimen was PBMCs. The V gene is TRBV11-3, the J gene TRBJ1-2, with TRBD1 as a possible D gene (5 bases). The TCR originated in a woman aged 35 to 49 in good health and CMV-seropositive. CDR3 sequence reads: CASGASYGYTF. The CDR3 region has the DNA TGTGCCAGCGGGGCGAGCTATGGCTACACCTTC.